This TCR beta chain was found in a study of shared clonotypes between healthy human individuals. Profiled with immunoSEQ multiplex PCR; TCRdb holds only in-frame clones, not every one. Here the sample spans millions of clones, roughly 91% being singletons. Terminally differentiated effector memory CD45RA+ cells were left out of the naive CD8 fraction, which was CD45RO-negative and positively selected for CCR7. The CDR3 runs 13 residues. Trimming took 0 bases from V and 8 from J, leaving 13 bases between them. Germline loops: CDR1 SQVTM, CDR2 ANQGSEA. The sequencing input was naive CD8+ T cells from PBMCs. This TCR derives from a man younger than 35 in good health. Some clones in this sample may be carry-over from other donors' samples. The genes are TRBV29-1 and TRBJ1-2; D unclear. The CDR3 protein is CSVEDQPSEGYTF. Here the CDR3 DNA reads TGCAGCGTTGAAGATCAACCTTCGGAAGGCTACACCTTC.